This entry is about one TCR beta chain. As yet, its antigen is unknown. The PCR contained 60 Vbeta and 13 Jbeta primers. Here immunoSEQ multiplex PCR was the method, and the copy in TCRdb shows in-frame clones only, minus some. Among some 200,000 clones, about 81% were seen once, and the ten largest hold approximately 6.5%. The data belong to a study of cytomegalovirus exposure and HLA in healthy donors. The study's findings and limits: Most sequenced TCRs were rare (though some public TCRs occurred in many donors). Roughly uniform depth of sequencing across donors was assumed in presence/absence analyses. In a later analysis, at a false discovery rate of 0.05, some 17,000 TCR beta sequences were associated with HLA alleles.

In germline, CDR1 is KGHSH, CDR2 LQKENI. The CDR3 is 14 residues long. V was shortened by 1 base and J by 5 bases, with 9 bases between the two germline ends. The sample comprised PBMCs. This clonotype was obtained from a woman aged 50 to 60 in good health and CMV-seropositive. The chain recombines TRBV18 with TRBJ1-3; a possible D gene is TRBD1 (5 bases). CDR3: CASSPQDSRNTIYF. For the CDR3, the DNA is TGTGCCAGCTCACCACAAGACAGTAGAAACACCATATATTTT.